This entry is about one TCR beta chain. The antigen is not known. The sample belongs to a study of T-cell reconstitution after alpha-beta-depleted transplantation in children. Study-wide results and caveats: Some patients owed their high day-60 TCRbeta diversity to surviving recipient T cells and thymic progenitors.

The CDR3 consists of 16 residues. Germline CDR1 is SGHKS and CDR2 is YYEKEE (reference sequence). The junction had 5 bases not matched to a gene; V was cut back by 2 bases and J by 0 bases. The library targeted TCRbeta and was prepared with unique molecular identifiers. TCRdb re-derived calls from the PCR reads in MiXCR, one entry per CDR3 protein. The sample yields around 190,000 distinct CDR3 sequences, approximately 7% seen once. The TCR was taken from a boy aged 2-9 years with acute lymphoblastic leukemia, due to receive a stem cell transplant. J is TRBJ2-4 and V is TRBV5-5, with TRBD2 identical over 7 bases. The material was PBMCs, obtained before TCRalphabeta/CD19-depleted stem cell transplant. CDR3 sequence: CASSFLAELAKNIQYF. CDR3 coding DNA: TGTGCCAGCAGCTTTCTAGCGGAACTAGCCAAAAACATTCAGTACTTC.